This record concerns one TCR beta chain sequence. The antigen is not known. This sample stems from a study of blood T cells in healthy people across ages. Study conclusions and caveats: Naive T cell percentage showed a strong correlation with TCR beta diversity. Long-lived donors exceeded aged donors in naive CD4+ cells and diversity.

With a J-beta primer mix and a sample-barcoded 5' primer, a second PCR ran about 6 to 11 cycles. All samples yielded 3 million or more CDR3-containing paired-end reads. One entry per CDR3 protein, called by TCRdb with MiXCR from the 5' RACE reads. The table shows around 1,000,000 distinct CDR3 sequences, with about 23% occurring only once. CDR3 size: 12 residues. After removal of 10 bases from V and 10 bases from J, the junction contained 10 bases not matched to a gene. Germline assignment: CDR1 SGHDT and CDR2 YYEEEE. This sample also appeared in a second study, on T cells of mothers and their children. That report adds: Biologically related mothers and children overlapped slightly more than unrelated pairs, a non-significant difference.

The clonotype was recovered from a girl aged 2-10 years in good health. Sequenced input: blood. This chain joins TRBV5-6 and TRBJ2-1; 8 bases align to TRBD2. The CDR3 sequence: CASGGGYREQFF. DNA of the CDR3: TGTGCCTCGGGGGGGGGTTACAGGGAGCAGTTCTTC.